This TCR beta chain was profiled in a study of blood T cell repertoires in COVID-19. As for the study in general: PBMCs, B-cell-depleted T cells, or T cells were the source of the cDNA or gDNA that made up the material.

This CDR3 is 15 amino acids long. Between the trimmed V and J ends, which lost 0 bases and 3 bases, there was a span of 13 bases. CDR1 and CDR2 from the germline V gene are GTSNPN and SVGIG (reference sequence). How the authors handled the data: Amplified reference gene primers provided the basis for estimating nucleated cell counts. Repertoires were generated with immunoSEQ multiplex PCR, while TCRdb's copy carries only in-frame clones and drops some. That table supplies the V and J calls and clone size; D and trimming were determined from the DNA. The sample records 25,000 to 35,000 clones, less than 90% being singletons. A single count supports this clone.

The TCR was taken from a human donor in a cohort sampled during active COVID-19. The chain uses TRBV30 and TRBJ2-3; possibly TRBD1 for D (5 bases). The sequencing input was peripheral blood. CDR3 amino acids: CAWSVQGIGTDTQYF. The DNA for the CDR3 is TGTGCCTGGAGTGTTCAGGGAATTGGGACAGATACGCAGTATTTT.